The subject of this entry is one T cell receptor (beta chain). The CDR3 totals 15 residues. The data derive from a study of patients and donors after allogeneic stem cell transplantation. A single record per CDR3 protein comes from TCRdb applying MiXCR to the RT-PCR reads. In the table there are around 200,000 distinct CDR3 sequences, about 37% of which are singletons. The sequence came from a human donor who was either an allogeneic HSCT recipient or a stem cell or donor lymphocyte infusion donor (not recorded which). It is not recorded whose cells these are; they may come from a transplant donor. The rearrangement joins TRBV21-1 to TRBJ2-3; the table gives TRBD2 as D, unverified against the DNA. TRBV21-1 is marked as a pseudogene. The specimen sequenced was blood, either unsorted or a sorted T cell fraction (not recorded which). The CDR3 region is CASSKELSPTDTQYF. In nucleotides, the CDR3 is TGTGCCAGCAGCAAAGAGCTCAGTCCCACAGATACGCAGTATTTT.